Shown below are 9 T cell receptor beta chains from a single sample sequenced in a study of human T cells and chemical hapten exposure. Time point given: pre-sensitization, week 0. Treatment denoted: therapeutic diphenylcyclopropenone sensitization with weekly scalp DPC. TCRdb re-called the RACE reads through MiXCR, storing one row per CDR3 protein. Among roughly 380,000 distinct CDR3 sequences listed, roughly 4.6% were seen once. Sequenced here: whole blood, sampled in connection with sensitization to the hapten diphenylcyclopropenone (DPC). The receptors derive from a woman aged 45-60 years with alopecia areata. Some clones in this sample may be carry-over from other donors' samples.

This clonotype was seen at least ten times. The genes are TRBV3-1 and TRBJ1-1; no clear D gene. Germline V gene lookup returns CDR1 LGHDT and CDR2 YNNKEL (reference sequence). This CDR3 spans 13 amino acids. Between the trimmed V and J ends, which lost 0 bases and 6 bases, there was a span of 8 bases. CDR3 DNA: TGTGCCAGCAGCCAAGAGCTTAGCGCTGAAGCTTTCTTT. Protein product: CASSQELSAEAFF.

This clonotype was seen repeatedly, ten times or more. V is TRBV3-1 and J is TRBJ2-3; possibly TRBD1 for D (5 bases). The germline V gene encodes CDR1 LGHDT and CDR2 YNNKEL (reference sequence). V was shortened by 1 base and J by 2 bases, with 13 bases between the two germline ends. There are 16 residues in the CDR3. The CDR3 region is CASSQAPSTVTDTQYF. The CDR3 DNA reads as TGTGCCAGCAGCCAAGCCCCGTCGACAGTCACAGATACGCAGTATTTT.

This clonotype came up many times. The gene calls are TRBV5-6 and TRBJ2-3; 10 bases fit TRBD2. CDR1 and CDR2 (germline): SGHDT, YYEEEE. The CDR3 length is 14 residues. J gave up 5 bases and V 3 bases, and 3 bases lay outside the gene matches. This CDR3 reads CASSWGLAIDTQYF. CDR3 bases: TGTGCCAGCAGCTGGGGACTAGCGATAGATACGCAGTATTTT.

This clonotype has a count of ten or more. The chain is built from TRBV7-2 and TRBJ2-3; TRBD1 matches at 10 bases. The V gene end was trimmed by 6 bases and the J gene end by 5 bases; junction bases not matched to a gene: 11. This CDR3 has 16 amino acids. Germline CDR1 and CDR2: SGHTA and FQGNSA. DNA of the CDR3: TGTGCCAGCAGGGACAGGGGGAGTTCGAATCGAGATACGCAGTATTTT. It yields the protein CASRDRGSSNRDTQYF.

This clonotype was seen many times. The rearrangement joins TRBV5-1 to TRBJ2-7; TRBD1 agrees at 10 bases. This CDR3 contains 15 residues. V gave up 0 bases and J gave up 5 bases; unmatched junction bases: 5. The germline V gene has CDR1 SGHRS and CDR2 YFSETQ. The CDR3 nucleotides read TGCGCCAGCAGCTTGGAGGGGACAGGGGTCAACGAGCAGTACTTC. This sequence encodes CASSLEGTGVNEQYF. The full variable domain, completed using reference TRBV5-1 and TRBJ2-7, is KAGVTQTPRYLIKTRGQQVTLSCSPISGHRSVSWYQQTPGQGLQFLFEYFSETQRNKGNFPGRFSGRQFSNSRSEMNVSTLELGDSALYLCASSLEGTGVNEQYFGPGTRLTVT.

CDR3 loop: CASSFGEDEQYF. CDR3 DNA sequence: TGTGCCAGCAGTTTCGGGGAGGACGAGCAGTACTTC. V is TRBV12-3 or TRBV12-4 and J is TRBJ2-7; D is perhaps TRBD2 (6 bases). Trimming took 3 bases from V and 5 from J, leaving 8 bases between them. This CDR3 is built from 12 residues.

Here the CDR3 reads CASSQLVPGPEAFF. CDR3 DNA: TGTGCCAGCAGCCAATTAGTCCCGGGCCCTGAAGCTTTCTTT. The gene calls are TRBV14 and TRBJ1-1; D gene uncertain. CDR1 is SGHDN, CDR2 FVKESK, per germline. The V gene lost 2 bases and the J gene lost 6 bases, with 13 bases spanning the gap. This CDR3 comprises 14 residues.

This clonotype was found many times. The CDR3 protein is CASSQDPPGASRAKNIQYF. The CDR3 DNA reads TGTGCCAGCAGCCAAGACCCTCCAGGGGCTAGCCGGGCCAAAAACATTCAGTACTTC. The chain uses TRBV3-1 and TRBJ2-4; perhaps TRBD1 as D (6 bases). This CDR3 contains 19 residues. Germline V gene data show CDR1 as LGHDT and CDR2 as YNNKEL (reference sequence). The V gene lost 0 bases and the J gene lost 1 base, with 19 bases spanning the gap.

This clonotype occurred many times. The rearrangement uses TRBV3-1 and TRBJ2-7; TRBD1 is a possible D gene (6 bases). This CDR3 has 15 residues. Per germline, CDR1 LGHDT and CDR2 YNNKEL (reference sequence). Trimming cost V 4 bases and J 3 bases, with 16 bases left between them. CDR3 nucleotide sequence: TGTGCCAGCAGCCGAGGGGCCGCAGGGGACTACGAGCAGTACTTC. Translated: CASSRGAAGDYEQYF.